One and the same sample provided the 28 T cell receptor beta chains below, sequenced in a study of graft-versus-host responses after intestinal transplantation (dated by TCRdb to about 2021). Intraepithelial and lamina propria lymphocytes were isolated from graft specimens using dithiothreitol, EDTA incubations and collagenase D digestion. The library was built by means of the immunoSEQ multiplex PCR assay. The source is immuneACCESS, and TCRdb retained only in-frame sequences with V and J called. Part of the clones is not carried over; for the studies checked, unresolved V genes explain less than half of this, and the remainder is unexplained. This sample is represented by nearly 30,000 clones; about three quarters of them were singletons. The top ten clones comprise 3% to 3.5% of the sample. Sequences were derived from ileum tissue, sampled 98 days after intestinal transplantation. All receptors derive from a human patient who received an intestinal transplant, so some T cells may come from the graft donor.

The chain has TRBV6-4 and TRBJ1-1, with 7 bases that match TRBD1. The CDR3 consists of 13 residues. The V segment lost 6 bases and the J segment 4 bases; nucleotides outside the gene matches: 5. Germline V gene data show CDR1 as MRHNA and CDR2 as SNTAGT. CDR3 sequence: CASRLRDSTEAFF. The DNA of the CDR3 is TGTGCCAGCAGACTTAGGGACAGCACTGAAGCTTTCTTT.

The chain combines TRBV6-1 with TRBJ2-6; D is ambiguous. This CDR3 has 17 amino acids. Looked up from germline, CDR1 is MNHNS and CDR2 is SASEGT. The V and J ends lost 2 bases and 0 bases respectively, with 11 bases between them. The CDR3 region is CASSESFWGSGANVLTF. The DNA for the CDR3 is TGTGCCAGCAGTGAATCCTTTTGGGGCTCTGGGGCCAACGTCCTGACTTTC.

This clone was picked up one time. V usage is TRBV27 and J usage is TRBJ2-2; D remains unclear. The length of the CDR3 is 15 residues. Trimming removed 2 bases at V and 4 bases at J, with 11 bases between. Looked up from germline, CDR1 is MNHEY and CDR2 is SMNVEV (reference sequence). The DNA of the CDR3 is TGTGCCAGCAGTTTAGATTATCCGGGCACCGGGGAGCTGTTTTTT. Amino acids: CASSLDYPGTGELFF.

This clone is medium-sized by share. The chain is built from TRBV30 and TRBJ2-1, with 9 bases aligning to TRBD2. The germline V gene encodes CDR1 GTSNPN and CDR2 SVGIG (reference sequence). The CDR3 spans 13 residues. J lost 9 bases, V lost 2 bases, and 5 bases had no gene match. This CDR3 reads CAWSLAGVGEQFF. The CDR3 DNA reads TGTGCCTGGAGTTTAGCGGGGGTCGGTGAGCAGTTCTTC.

The chain employs TRBV7-9 and TRBJ1-2; D unclear. The CDR3 is 14 amino acids. Germline values: CDR1 SEHNR, CDR2 FQNEAQ (reference sequence). V lost 3 bases to trimming and J lost 6 bases, with 14 bases between them. The DNA of the CDR3 is TGTGCCAGCAGCTTTAATAAGGTTTCGCATGGCTACACCTTC. Its translation: CASSFNKVSHGYTF. Using reference TRBV7-9 and TRBJ1-2 for the parts outside the CDR3, the full variable domain is DTGVSQNPRHKITKRGQNVTFRCDPISEHNRLYWYRQTLGQGPEFLTYFQNEAQLEKSRLLSDRFSAERPKGSFSTLEIQRTEQGDSAMYLCASSFNKVSHGYTFGSGTRLTVV.

The rearrangement joins TRBV6-6 to TRBJ2-7, with a possible D match to TRBD2 (6 bases). The V gene lost 0 bases and the J gene lost 7 bases, with 13 bases spanning the gap. CDR3 length: 14 amino acids. The germline CDR1 and CDR2 sequences are MNHNY and SVGAGI (reference sequence). CDR3 loop: CASSYSEGRREQYF. The CDR3 DNA reads TGTGCCAGCAGTTACTCAGAGGGGAGGCGGGAGCAGTACTTC.

V and J are TRBV5-6 and TRBJ1-1; 8 bases fit TRBD1. Germline V CDR1 and CDR2: SGHDT, YYEEEE. V was pared by 4 bases and J by 4 bases, with 3 bases of the junction left unmatched. CDR3 length: 13 residues. CDR3 sequence reads: CASSRTGITEAFF. The CDR3 DNA sequence: TGTGCCAGCAGCAGGACAGGGATCACTGAAGCTTTCTTT.

The chain is built from TRBV14 and TRBJ2-1, with D maybe TRBD2 (6 bases). V lost 1 base and J 9 bases, leaving 7 bases between the germline ends. Germline V CDR1 and CDR2: SGHDN, FVKESK. CDR3 length: 12 amino acids. The CDR3 spells CASSQARGEQFF. In nucleotides, the CDR3 is TGTGCCAGCAGCCAAGCGCGGGGTGAGCAGTTCTTC.

The genes are TRBV10-3 and TRBJ2-7; 9 nucleotides match TRBD1. In germline, CDR1 is ENHRY, CDR2 SYGVKD. The ends lost 6 bases at V and 7 bases at J; junction bases unmatched: 7. CDR3 length equals 13 residues. The CDR3 region has the DNA TGTGCCATCAGCCGGGACAGGGACTGGGAGCAGTACTTC. It codes for CAISRDRDWEQYF.

The V call is TRBV20-1, the J call TRBJ2-7; D remains unclear. Germline CDR1 DFQATT, CDR2 SNEGSKA (reference sequence). The V and J ends lost 2 bases and 3 bases respectively, with 5 bases between them. The CDR3 runs 11 residues. The CDR3 region is CSARPSYEQYF. The CDR3 nucleotides are TGCAGTGCTAGACCCAGCTACGAGCAGTACTTC.

The chain carries TRBV27 and TRBJ2-5, with 11 positions matching TRBD1. J was trimmed by 5 bases and V by 6 bases; bases with no gene match: 8. The germline gives CDR1 MNHEY, CDR2 SMNVEV (reference sequence). The CDR3 is 15 amino acids. The CDR3 coding sequence is TGTGCCAGCAGAGTGGGACAGGGGGGTCTTGAGACCCAGTACTTC. Translation: CASRVGQGGLETQYF.

This clone was observed a single time. The chain uses TRBV7-9 and TRBJ1-3; D is unresolved. The V and J ends lost 8 bases and 0 bases respectively, with 8 bases between them. Germline V CDR1 and CDR2: SEHNR, FQNEAQ (reference sequence). The CDR3 loop spans 13 amino acids. DNA for the CDR3: TGTGCCAGCGTAGGATTCTCTGGAAACACCATATATTTT. Amino acids: CASVGFSGNTIYF.

This chain uses TRBV7-9 with TRBJ2-2; D gene uncertain. V was pared by 7 bases and J by 6 bases, with 6 bases between. The CDR3 is 11 residues long. Germline CDR1 reads SEHNR; CDR2 reads FQNEAQ (reference sequence). The DNA for the CDR3 is TGTGCCAGCACCACTTCCGGGGAGCTGTTTTTT. Protein sequence: CASTTSGELFF.

V usage is TRBV2 and J usage is TRBJ2-1; 7 bases match TRBD2. The V segment lost 8 bases and the J segment 3 bases; nucleotides outside the gene matches: 7. Germline V gene data show CDR1 as SNHLY and CDR2 as FYNNEI. There are 14 residues in the CDR3. The DNA of the CDR3 is TGTGCCAGCCCCAGCGGGGAGCTCTACAATGAGCAGTTCTTC. This encodes CASPSGELYNEQFF. The variable domain in full, completed from reference TRBV2 and TRBJ2-1, reads EPEVTQTPSHQVTQMGQEVILRCVPISNHLYFYWYRQILGQKVEFLVSFYNNEISEKSEIFDDQFSVERPDGSNFTLKIRSTKLEDSAMYFCASPSGELYNEQFFGPGTRLTVL.

This clone was observed a few times. This chain links TRBV6-5 with TRBJ1-1; 8 nucleotides agree with TRBD1. J was trimmed by 0 bases and V by 7 bases; bases with no gene match: 4. Looked up from germline, CDR1 is MNHEY and CDR2 is SVGAGI. The CDR3 is made up of 14 amino acids. CDR3 residues: CASIGTGLNTEAFF. CDR3 in DNA: TGTGCCAGCATCGGGACAGGTTTGAACACTGAAGCTTTCTTT.

This sequence joins TRBV20-1 and TRBJ2-1; D unclear. V was pared by 3 bases and J by 10 bases, with 7 bases between. The CDR3 spans 10 residues. Germline V gives CDR1 DFQATT, CDR2 SNEGSKA (reference sequence). This CDR3 reads CSARSGEQFF. The CDR3 DNA is TGCAGTGCTAGGAGTGGGGAGCAGTTCTTC.

This rearrangement joins TRBV19 to TRBJ2-4; 9 positions match TRBD1. With V trimmed by 6 bases and J by 0 bases, 18 bases remained unmatched. The CDR3 runs to 20 residues. In germline, CDR1 is LNHDA, CDR2 SQIVND (reference sequence). CDR3 region: CASSDRGGTGQSVAKNIQYF. The CDR3, as DNA: TGTGCCAGTAGCGATCGAGGCGGGACAGGGCAGTCGGTAGCCAAAAACATTCAGTACTTC.

The chain couples TRBV5-1 to TRBJ2-1; 8 bases are a match to TRBD1. This CDR3 is built from 16 residues. Losses at the gene ends were 1 base for V and 0 bases for J; bases not matched to a gene: 3. Germline CDR1 is SGHRS and CDR2 is YFSETQ. The DNA for the CDR3 is TGCGCCAGCAGCTTGAACACAGGGGGCTCCTACAATGAGCAGTTCTTC. Translating it yields CASSLNTGGSYNEQFF.

This clone was counted a single time. This chain links TRBV2 with TRBJ1-5, with D perhaps matching TRBD1 (5 bases). CDR1 and CDR2 (germline): SNHLY, FYNNEI. V lost 2 bases to trimming and J lost 2 bases, with 13 bases between them. The CDR3 is 16 residues long. In DNA, the CDR3 is TGTGCCAGCAGTGAAAACCGGGACGTTTGCAATCAGCCCCAGCATTTT. It specifies CASSENRDVCNQPQHF.

J is TRBJ1-1 and V is TRBV4-2; D gene ambiguous. Trimming removed 1 base at V and 1 base at J, with 7 bases between. From germline, CDR1 is LGHNA and CDR2 YNFKEQ. The CDR3 sequence is 14 residues long. CDR3 region: CASSQVSKNTEAFF. The CDR3 nucleotides are TGTGCCAGCAGCCAAGTCTCAAAGAACACTGAAGCTTTCTTT.

This chain uses TRBV7-2 with TRBJ2-5; tentative D call: TRBD2 (5 bases). This CDR3 is 15 amino acids long. CDR1 is SGHTA and CDR2 is FQGNSA in the germline V gene. Trimming removed 2 bases at V and 4 bases at J, with 14 bases between. In DNA form, the CDR3 reads TGTGCCAGCAGCTTATCTCTAGCTGTTGGAGAGACCCAGTACTTC. This sequence encodes CASSLSLAVGETQYF.

The genes are TRBV30 and TRBJ1-2; D possibly corresponds to TRBD1 (6 bases). V lost 6 bases, J lost 8 bases, and 16 bases lay in between. This CDR3 region has 12 residues. Germline V gene sequence: CDR1 GTSNPN, CDR2 SVGIG (reference sequence). CDR3 sequence: CACIGGARGYTF. The CDR3 DNA follows: TGTGCCTGCATTGGGGGGGCGCGAGGCTACACCTTC.

The rearrangement uses TRBV30 and TRBJ1-1; weak D call: TRBD1 (5 bases). V shed 2 bases and J shed 3 bases, with 7 bases lying between them. Per germline, CDR1 GTSNPN and CDR2 SVGIG (reference sequence). The CDR3 sequence is 12 residues long. The DNA of the CDR3 is TGTGCCTGGAGTCCGGGGGACACTGAAGCTTTCTTT. It encodes CAWSPGDTEAFF.

The V and J genes are TRBV10-3 and TRBJ2-7; the D gene could be TRBD1 or TRBD2 (5 bases each). This CDR3 contains 14 residues. Trimming cost V 6 bases and J 2 bases, with 14 bases left between them. The germline V gene encodes CDR1 ENHRY and CDR2 SYGVKD. The CDR3 DNA reads as TGTGCCATCAGCCCAGTGGGGGACCCCTACGAGCAGTACTTC. This translates into CAISPVGDPYEQYF.

J is TRBJ2-3 and V is TRBV9; no clear D gene. The CDR3 sequence is 16 residues long. With 0 bases removed from V and 2 bases from J, the gap between germline ends came to 13 bases. The germline CDR1 and CDR2 sequences are SGDLS and YYNGEE. This CDR3 is CASSVGTVVYTDTQYF. In nucleotides, the CDR3 is TGTGCCAGCAGCGTAGGGACGGTGGTGTACACAGATACGCAGTATTTT.

This clone has a handful of counts. This sequence joins TRBV4-1 and TRBJ1-5; D is unclear. Germline CDR1 MGHRA, CDR2 YSYEKL. Trimming removed 0 bases from V and 6 bases from J, with 12 bases in between. The CDR3 contains 15 residues. CDR3 protein: CASSQDLPGGQPQHF. The CDR3 coding sequence is TGCGCCAGCAGCCAAGATCTTCCGGGAGGTCAGCCCCAGCATTTT.

A single count supports this clone. The rearrangement links TRBV6-1 to TRBJ2-3; no reliable D call. CDR3 length: 15 residues. Germline lookup yields CDR1 MNHNS and CDR2 SASEGT. The germline V and J ends were trimmed by 0 bases and 5 bases, with 12 bases remaining between them. The CDR3 here is CASSEAVGKRDTQYF. CDR3 nucleotides: TGTGCCAGCAGTGAAGCGGTAGGGAAGAGAGATACGCAGTATTTT.

This clone turned up a few times. The V call is TRBV5-1, the J call TRBJ1-6; no clear D. Trimming shortened V by 3 bases and J by 7 bases, and 11 bases separated the two germline ends. Looked up from germline, CDR1 is SGHRS and CDR2 is YFSETQ. The CDR3 contains 14 residues. CDR3 DNA: TGCGCCAGCAGCTCGAAGGGCGAGAATTCACCCCTCCACTTT. This encodes CASSSKGENSPLHF.